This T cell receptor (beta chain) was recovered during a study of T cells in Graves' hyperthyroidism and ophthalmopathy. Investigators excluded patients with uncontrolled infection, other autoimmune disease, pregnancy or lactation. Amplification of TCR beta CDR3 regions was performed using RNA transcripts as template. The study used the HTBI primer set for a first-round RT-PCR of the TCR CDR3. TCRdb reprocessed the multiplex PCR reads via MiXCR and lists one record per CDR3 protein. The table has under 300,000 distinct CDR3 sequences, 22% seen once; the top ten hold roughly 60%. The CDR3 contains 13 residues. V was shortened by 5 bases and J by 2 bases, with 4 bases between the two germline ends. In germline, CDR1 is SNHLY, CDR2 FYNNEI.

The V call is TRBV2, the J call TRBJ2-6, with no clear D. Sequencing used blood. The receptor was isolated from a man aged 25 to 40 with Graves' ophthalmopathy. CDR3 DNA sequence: TGTGCCAGCAGTTTCGCTGGGGCCAACGTCCTGACTTTC. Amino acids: CASSFAGANVLTF.